These 3 T cell receptor beta chains came from one sample sequenced in a study of shared clonotypes between healthy human individuals. Profiling relied on immunoSEQ multiplex PCR, and the TCRdb table lists in-frame clones only, not all of them. The table shows more than 1.2 million clones, with approximately 98.5% occurring only once. What was sequenced was naive CD4+ T cells sorted from blood. Subset in this sample: CD45RA+ positively selected. The receptors were gathered from a man younger than 40 in good health.

This rearrangement joins TRBV6-1 to TRBJ1-5, with D hard to call. The CDR3 covers 15 residues. V was shortened by 7 bases and J by 0 bases, with 13 bases between the two germline ends. Germline CDR1 is MNHNS and CDR2 is SASEGT. CDR3 sequence reads: CASTEGQFSNQPQHF. The CDR3 DNA is TGTGCCAGCACCGAAGGTCAGTTTAGCAATCAGCCCCAGCATTTT.

V gene TRBV6-5 combines with J gene TRBJ2-2; no firm D call. Germline lookup yields CDR1 MNHEY and CDR2 SVGAGI. This CDR3 has 12 residues. The ends were cut back, 6 bases at V and 3 bases at J, with 5 bases in the middle. CDR3: CASRRDTGELFF. The CDR3 DNA follows: TGTGCCAGCAGACGAGACACCGGGGAGCTGTTTTTT.

This clone was seen only once. The genes are TRBV21-1 and TRBJ2-7; the table's D call TRBD1 went unverified against the DNA. TRBV21-1 is listed as a pseudogene. The CDR3 is 15 amino acids. The CDR3 loop is CAREPRTGNTYEQYF. The CDR3 region has the DNA TGTGCCAGGGAACCTCGGACAGGGAATACCTACGAGCAGTACTTC.